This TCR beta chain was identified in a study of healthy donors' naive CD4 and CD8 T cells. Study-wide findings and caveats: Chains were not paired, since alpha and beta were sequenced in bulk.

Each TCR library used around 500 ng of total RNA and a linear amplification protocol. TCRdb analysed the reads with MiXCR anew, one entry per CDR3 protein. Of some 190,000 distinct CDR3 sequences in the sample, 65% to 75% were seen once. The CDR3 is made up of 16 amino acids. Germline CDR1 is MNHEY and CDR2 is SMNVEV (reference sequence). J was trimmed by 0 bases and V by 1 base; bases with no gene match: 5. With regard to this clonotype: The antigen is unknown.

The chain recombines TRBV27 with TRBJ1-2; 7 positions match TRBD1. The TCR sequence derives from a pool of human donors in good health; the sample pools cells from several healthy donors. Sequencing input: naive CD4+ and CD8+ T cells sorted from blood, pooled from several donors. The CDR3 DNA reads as TGTGCCAGCAGTTTATACGGGACAGCTCCTAACTATGGCTACACCTTC. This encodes CASSLYGTAPNYGYTF.